This TCR beta chain was captured in a study of OX40 agonist ivuxolimab in advanced cancers. Overall study context: Given to patients was ivuxolimab, an agonistic anti-OX40 (CD134) antibody. Among those enrolled, mean age was approximately 62 years (range about 23 to 90) and 82.7% were male.

Sequencing used immunoSEQ multiplex PCR; TCRdb keeps in-frame clones, though not all of them. The table records some 65,000 clones, about 88% of them present only once. A word on this clone: Its antigen remains unknown.

Findings and caveats of the study: Some of the nonresponding patients also showed low levels of normalized T-cell clonal expansion. Partial responders at 0.1-3.0 mg/kg had among the lowest clonal expansion.

This CDR3 is built from 15 residues. CDR1 and CDR2 (germline): MNHNS, SASEGT. Between the trimmed V and J ends, which lost 2 bases and 3 bases, there was a span of 10 bases. Sequences were derived from CD4+ or CD8+ T cells sorted from blood, sampled in a trial of the OX40 agonist ivuxolimab. The rearrangement uses TRBV6-1 and TRBJ2-2; a possible D gene is TRBD2 (5 bases). The sequence was collected from an adult with an advanced solid tumor such as melanoma, head and neck, liver or kidney cancer. The DNA of the CDR3 is TGTGCCAGCAGTGAATTTGAGGGCTACACCGGGGAGCTGTTTTTT. It translates to CASSEFEGYTGELFF.